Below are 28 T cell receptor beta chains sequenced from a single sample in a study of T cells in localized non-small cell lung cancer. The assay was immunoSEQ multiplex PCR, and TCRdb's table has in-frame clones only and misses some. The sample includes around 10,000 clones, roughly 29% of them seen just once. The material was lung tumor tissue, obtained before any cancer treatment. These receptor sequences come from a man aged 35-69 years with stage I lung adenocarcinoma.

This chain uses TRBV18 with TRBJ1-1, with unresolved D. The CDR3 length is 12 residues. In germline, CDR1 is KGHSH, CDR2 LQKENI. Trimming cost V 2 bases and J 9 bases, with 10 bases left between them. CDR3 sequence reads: CASSPIGMQAFF. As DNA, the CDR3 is TGTGCCAGCTCACCAATAGGGATGCAAGCTTTCTTT.

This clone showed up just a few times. The CDR3 DNA follows: TGTGCCAGCAGCGCAGGGACAGGGGTTAAGAATGAGCAGTTCTTC. Its protein product is CASSAGTGVKNEQFF. The chain has TRBV11-3 and TRBJ2-1; 10 bases map to TRBD1. The CDR3 runs to 15 residues. The trim removed 5 bases at V and 7 bases at J, leaving 8 bases unmatched. The V gene's germline CDR1 is SGHNT and CDR2 YENEEA.

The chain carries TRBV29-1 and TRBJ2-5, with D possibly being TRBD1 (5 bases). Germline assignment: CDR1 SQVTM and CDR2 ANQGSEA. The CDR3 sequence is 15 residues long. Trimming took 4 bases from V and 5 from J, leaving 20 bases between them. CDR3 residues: CSVGVVQGGGETQYF. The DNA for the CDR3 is TGCAGCGTTGGGGTAGTCCAGGGTGGTGGGGAGACCCAGTACTTC.

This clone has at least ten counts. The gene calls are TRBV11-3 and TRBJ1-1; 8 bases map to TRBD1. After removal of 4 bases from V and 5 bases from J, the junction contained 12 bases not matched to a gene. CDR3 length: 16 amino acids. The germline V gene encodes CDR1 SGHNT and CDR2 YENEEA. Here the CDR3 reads CASSSVRGQGGTEAFF. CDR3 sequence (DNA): TGTGCCAGCAGCTCGGTCAGGGGGCAAGGAGGAACTGAAGCTTTCTTT.

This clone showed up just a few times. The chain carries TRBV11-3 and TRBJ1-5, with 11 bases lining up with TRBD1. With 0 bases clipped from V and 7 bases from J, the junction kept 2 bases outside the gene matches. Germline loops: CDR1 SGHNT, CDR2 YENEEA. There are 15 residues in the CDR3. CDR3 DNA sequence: TGTGCCAGCAGCTTAGAGGGGACAGGGGGGCAGCCCCAGCATTTT. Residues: CASSLEGTGGQPQHF.

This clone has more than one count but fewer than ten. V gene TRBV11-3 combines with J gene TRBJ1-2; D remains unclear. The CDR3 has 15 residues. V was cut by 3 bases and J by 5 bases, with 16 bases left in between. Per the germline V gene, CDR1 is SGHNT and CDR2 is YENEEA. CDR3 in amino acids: CASSLAGLLEYGYTF. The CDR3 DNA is TGTGCCAGCAGCTTGGCCGGCCTTTTGGAATATGGCTACACCTTC. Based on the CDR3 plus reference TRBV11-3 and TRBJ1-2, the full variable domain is EAGVVQSPRYKIIEKKQPVAFWCNPISGHNTLYWYLQNLGQGPELLIRYENEEAVDDSQLPKDRFSAERLKGVDSTLKIQPAELGDSAVYLCASSLAGLLEYGYTFGSGTRLTVV.

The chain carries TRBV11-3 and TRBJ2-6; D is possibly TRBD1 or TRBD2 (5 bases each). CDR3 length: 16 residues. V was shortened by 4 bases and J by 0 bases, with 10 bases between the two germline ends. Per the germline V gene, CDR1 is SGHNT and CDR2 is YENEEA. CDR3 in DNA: TGTGCCAGCAGCTGGGACGGATACTCTGGGGCCAACGTCCTGACTTTC. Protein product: CASSWDGYSGANVLTF.

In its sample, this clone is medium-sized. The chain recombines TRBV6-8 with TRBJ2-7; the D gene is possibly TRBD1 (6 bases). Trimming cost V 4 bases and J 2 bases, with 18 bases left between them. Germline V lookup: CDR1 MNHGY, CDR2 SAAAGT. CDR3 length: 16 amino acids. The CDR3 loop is CASSSYLGHLTYEQYF. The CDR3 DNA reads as TGTGCCAGCAGTTCTTACTTGGGACACCTAACCTACGAGCAGTACTTC.

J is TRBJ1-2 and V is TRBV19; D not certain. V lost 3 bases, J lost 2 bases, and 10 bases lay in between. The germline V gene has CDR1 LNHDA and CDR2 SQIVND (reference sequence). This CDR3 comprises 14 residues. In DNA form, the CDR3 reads TGTGCCAGTAGTATTGGGAGACAAAACTATGGCTACACCTTC. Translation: CASSIGRQNYGYTF.

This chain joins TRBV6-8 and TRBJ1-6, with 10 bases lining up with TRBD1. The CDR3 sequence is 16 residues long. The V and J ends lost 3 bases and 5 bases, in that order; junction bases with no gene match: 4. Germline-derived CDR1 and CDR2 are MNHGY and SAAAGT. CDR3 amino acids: CASSYGQGVHNSPLHF. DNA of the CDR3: TGTGCCAGCAGTTATGGACAGGGGGTCCATAATTCACCCCTCCACTTT.

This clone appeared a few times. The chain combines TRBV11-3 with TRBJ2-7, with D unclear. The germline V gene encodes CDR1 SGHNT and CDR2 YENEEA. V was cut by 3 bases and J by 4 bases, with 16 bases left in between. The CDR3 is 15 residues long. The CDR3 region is CASSLDVVARYEQYF. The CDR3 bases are TGTGCCAGCAGCTTGGACGTGGTTGCCAGGTACGAGCAGTACTTC.

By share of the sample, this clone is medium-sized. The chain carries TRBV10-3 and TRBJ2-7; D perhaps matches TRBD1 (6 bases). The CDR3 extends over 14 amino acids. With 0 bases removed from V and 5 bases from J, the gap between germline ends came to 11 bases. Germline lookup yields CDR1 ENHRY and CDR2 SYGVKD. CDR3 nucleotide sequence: TGTGCCATCAGTGAGTCAGTAAAGGGGGACGAGCAGTACTTC. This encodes CAISESVKGDEQYF.

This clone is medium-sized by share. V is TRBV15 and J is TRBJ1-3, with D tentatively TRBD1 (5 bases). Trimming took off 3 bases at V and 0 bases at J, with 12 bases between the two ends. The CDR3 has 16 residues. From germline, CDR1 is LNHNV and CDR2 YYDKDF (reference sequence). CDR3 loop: CATSSPGPRSGNTIYF. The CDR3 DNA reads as TGTGCCACCAGCAGCCCAGGGCCCCGCTCTGGAAACACCATATATTTT.

This chain's CDR3 is CAWRRGGYQETQYF. As DNA, the CDR3 is TGTGCCTGGAGGAGAGGGGGGTACCAAGAGACCCAGTACTTC. The chain recombines TRBV30 with TRBJ2-5; D may correspond to TRBD1 or TRBD2 (6 bases each). The CDR3 loop spans 14 amino acids. CDR1 and CDR2 (germline): GTSNPN, SVGIG (reference sequence). The ends were cut back, 3 bases at V and 0 bases at J, with 11 bases in the middle.

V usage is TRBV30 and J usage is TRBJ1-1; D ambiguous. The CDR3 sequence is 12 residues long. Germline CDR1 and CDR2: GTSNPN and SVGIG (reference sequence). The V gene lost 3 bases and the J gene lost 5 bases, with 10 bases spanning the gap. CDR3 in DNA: TGTGCCTGGAGAGACATCGGGACTGAAGCTTTCTTT. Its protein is CAWRDIGTEAFF.

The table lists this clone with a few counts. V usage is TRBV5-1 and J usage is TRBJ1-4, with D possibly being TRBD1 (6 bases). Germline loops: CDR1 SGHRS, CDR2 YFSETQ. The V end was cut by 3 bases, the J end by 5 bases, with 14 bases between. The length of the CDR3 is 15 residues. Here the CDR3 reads CASSSDSFANEKLFF. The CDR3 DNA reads TGCGCCAGCAGCTCGGACAGCTTTGCGAATGAAAAACTGTTTTTT. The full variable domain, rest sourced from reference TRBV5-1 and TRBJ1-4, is KAGVTQTPRYLIKTRGQQVTLSCSPISGHRSVSWYQQTPGQGLQFLFEYFSETQRNKGNFPGRFSGRQFSNSRSEMNVSTLELGDSALYLCASSSDSFANEKLFFGSGTQLSVL.

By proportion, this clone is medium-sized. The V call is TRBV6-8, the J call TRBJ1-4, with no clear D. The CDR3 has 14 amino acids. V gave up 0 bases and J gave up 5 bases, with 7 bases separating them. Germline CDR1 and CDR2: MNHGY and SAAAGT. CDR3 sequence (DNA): TGTGCCAGCAGTTACTCCAATTTGAATGAAAAACTGTTTTTT. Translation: CASSYSNLNEKLFF.

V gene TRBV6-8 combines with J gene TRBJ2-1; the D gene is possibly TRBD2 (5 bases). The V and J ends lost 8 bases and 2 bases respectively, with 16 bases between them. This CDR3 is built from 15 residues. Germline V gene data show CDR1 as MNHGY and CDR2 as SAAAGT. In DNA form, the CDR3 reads TGTGCCAGCCAGAGGGAGAGCTCAACCTACAATGAGCAGTTCTTC. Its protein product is CASQRESSTYNEQFF.

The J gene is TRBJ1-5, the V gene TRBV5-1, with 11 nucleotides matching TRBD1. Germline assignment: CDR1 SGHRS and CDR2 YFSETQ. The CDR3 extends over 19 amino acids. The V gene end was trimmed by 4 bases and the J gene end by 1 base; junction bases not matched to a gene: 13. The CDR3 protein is CASSPTGTGGTGSNQPQHF. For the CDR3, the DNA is TGCGCCAGCAGCCCAACCGGGACAGGGGGGACTGGGAGCAATCAGCCCCAGCATTTT.

The CDR3 spells CASSPSARSLEDTQYF. The CDR3 region has the DNA TGTGCCAGCTCACCTTCTGCCAGGTCTCTTGAAGATACGCAGTATTTT. V and J are TRBV18 and TRBJ2-3; no firm D call. The CDR3 length is 16 residues. Deletions cut 3 bases from V and 5 bases from J, with 18 bases between. Germline-derived CDR1 and CDR2 are KGHSH and LQKENI.

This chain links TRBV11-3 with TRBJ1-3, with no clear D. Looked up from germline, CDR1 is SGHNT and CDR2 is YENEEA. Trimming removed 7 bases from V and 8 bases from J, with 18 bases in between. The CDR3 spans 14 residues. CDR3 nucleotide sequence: TGTGCCAGCAACTGGGAGAGATCCGTCGACACCATATATTTT. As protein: CASNWERSVDTIYF.

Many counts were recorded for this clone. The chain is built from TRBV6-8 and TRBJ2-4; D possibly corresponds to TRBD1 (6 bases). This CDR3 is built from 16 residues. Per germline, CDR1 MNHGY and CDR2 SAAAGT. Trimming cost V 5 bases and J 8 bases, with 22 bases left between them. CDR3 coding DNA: TGTGCCAGCAGTCCATACGACAGGCGTGATTTGGACATTCAGTACTTC. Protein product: CASSPYDRRDLDIQYF.

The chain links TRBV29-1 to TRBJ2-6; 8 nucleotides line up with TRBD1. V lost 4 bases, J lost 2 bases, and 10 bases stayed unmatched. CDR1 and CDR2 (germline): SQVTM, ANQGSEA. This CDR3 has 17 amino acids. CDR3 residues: CSVGRDRSFAGANVLTF. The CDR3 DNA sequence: TGCAGCGTTGGACGGGACAGGTCTTTCGCTGGGGCCAACGTCCTGACTTTC.

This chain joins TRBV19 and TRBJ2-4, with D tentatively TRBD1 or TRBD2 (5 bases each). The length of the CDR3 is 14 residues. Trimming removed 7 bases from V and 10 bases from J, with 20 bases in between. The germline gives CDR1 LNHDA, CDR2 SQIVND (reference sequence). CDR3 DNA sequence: TGTGCCAGTATCCCCAAGAGGGGCCCTACAATTCAGTACTTC. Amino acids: CASIPKRGPTIQYF.

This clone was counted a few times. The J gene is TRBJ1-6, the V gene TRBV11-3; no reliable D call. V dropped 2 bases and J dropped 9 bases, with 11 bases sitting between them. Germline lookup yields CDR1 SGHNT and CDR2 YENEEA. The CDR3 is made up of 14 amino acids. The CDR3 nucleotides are TGTGCCAGCAGCTTAAGGAGGGCCGGTTCACCCCTCCACTTT. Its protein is CASSLRRAGSPLHF.

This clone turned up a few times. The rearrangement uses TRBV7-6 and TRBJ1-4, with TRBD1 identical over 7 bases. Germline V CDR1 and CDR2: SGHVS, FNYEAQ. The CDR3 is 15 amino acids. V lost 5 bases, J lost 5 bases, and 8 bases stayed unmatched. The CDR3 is CASSLTGTANEKLFF. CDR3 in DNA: TGTGCCAGCAGCCTAACCGGGACAGCAAATGAAAAACTGTTTTTT.

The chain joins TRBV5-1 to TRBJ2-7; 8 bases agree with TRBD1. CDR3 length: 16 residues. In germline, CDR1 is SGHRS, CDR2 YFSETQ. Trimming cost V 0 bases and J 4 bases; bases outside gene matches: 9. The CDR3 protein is CASSLGYGQGDYEQYF. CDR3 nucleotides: TGCGCCAGCAGCTTGGGGTACGGACAGGGAGATTACGAGCAGTACTTC.

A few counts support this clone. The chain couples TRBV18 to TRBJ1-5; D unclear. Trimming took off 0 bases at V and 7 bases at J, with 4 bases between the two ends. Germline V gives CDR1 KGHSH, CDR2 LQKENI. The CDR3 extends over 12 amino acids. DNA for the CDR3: TGTGCCAGCTCACCACCACAGCAGCCCCAGCATTTT. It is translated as CASSPPQQPQHF.